This T cell receptor (beta chain) was identified in a study of blood T cells in healthy people across ages. On the study more broadly: Template switching captured about one barcoded beta molecule per two T cells.

To note about this clonotype: Its target is unknown. A read error may account for a junction end that differs from germline.

Sample-barcoded 5' priming and a J-beta primer mix drove a second PCR of roughly 6 to 12 cycles. MiXCR, run by TCRdb on the 5' RACE reads, gives a single entry per CDR3 protein. This sample has hundreds of thousands of distinct CDR3 sequences, with just under 25% found just once. Broader study findings: Per million T cells, the diversity of TCR beta decreased roughly linearly as age advanced.

Germline V gives CDR1 MNHEY, CDR2 SMNVEV (reference sequence). There are 13 residues in the CDR3. These data also featured in a second study, about T cells of mothers and their children. That study reports: cDNA was made from all extracted RNA, around 1.5 ug per 15 ul.

The specimen was blood. The TCR originated in a boy aged 5-17 years in good health. The chain has TRBV27 and TRBJ1-5; 8 positions match TRBD1. This CDR3 is CASRTGDNQPQHF. The CDR3 DNA sequence: TGTGCCAGCAGGACAGGGGACAATCAGCCCCAACATTTT.